This TCR beta chain was recorded in a study of patients and donors after allogeneic stem cell transplantation (dated by TCRdb to about 2020). The library was generated by RT-PCR. The sample was run on a NextSeq 550. TCRdb trimmed the raw reads at Q25, called clones with MiXCR and kept productive beta chains. A single entry per CDR3 protein holds the most common genes and DNA from its merged rows. The sample includes some 960,000 distinct CDR3 sequences, with under 20% observed a single time. 5% to 6.5% of the sample rests with the top ten. This clonotype was detected only a few times. The antigen this receptor binds is unknown. There are no base qualities to consult, and no much larger clone falls within one base. The receptor's source is a human donor who was either an allogeneic HSCT recipient or a stem cell or donor lymphocyte infusion donor (not recorded which). It is not recorded whose cells these are; they may come from a transplant donor. The sequencing sample was made of blood, either unsorted or a sorted T cell fraction (not recorded which).

At the DNA level, the sequence is TGTGCCAGCAGCGTATCCCCGCTCCTCCCACTCGTATACAATGAGCAGTTCTTC. This sequence encodes CASSVSPLLPLVYNEQFF. The chain was built from TRBV9 and TRBJ2-1; no D gene can be assigned with confidence. V drops 1 base and J drops 4 bases, leaving 21 bases in between. According to the germline V gene, CDR1 reads SGDLS and CDR2 reads YYNGEE. Counted from cysteine to phenylalanine, this CDR3 has 18 amino acids. Only CDR3 DNA is held: 54 bases, read in frame from base 1.